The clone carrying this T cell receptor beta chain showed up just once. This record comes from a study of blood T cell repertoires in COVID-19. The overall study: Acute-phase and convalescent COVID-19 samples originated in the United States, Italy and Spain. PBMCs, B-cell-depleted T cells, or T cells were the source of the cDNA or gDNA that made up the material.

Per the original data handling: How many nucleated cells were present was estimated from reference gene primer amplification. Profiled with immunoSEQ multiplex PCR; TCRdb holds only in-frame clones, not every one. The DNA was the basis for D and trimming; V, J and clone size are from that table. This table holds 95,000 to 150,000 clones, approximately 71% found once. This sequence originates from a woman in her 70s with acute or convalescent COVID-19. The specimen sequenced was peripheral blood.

CDR3 nucleotide sequence: TGCAGCGTGCGAGGACTAGAACCAGATACGCAGTATTTT. Translated, it gives CSVRGLEPDTQYF. The V and J genes are TRBV29-1 and TRBJ2-3, with TRBD2 matching 7 bases. J was trimmed by 4 bases and V by 6 bases; bases with no gene match: 7. Germline V gene data show CDR1 as SQVTM and CDR2 as ANQGSEA. The CDR3 has 13 residues.